This T cell receptor (beta chain) was observed in a study of naive and memory T cell subsets. Notes on the study in general: Diversity fell and Gini index rose from naive through CM, EM, EMRA.

Only a few counts were recorded for this clonotype. As yet, its antigen is unknown. Two oligonucleotides, mixed equimolar, formed the beta constant-region primer covering TRBC1 and TRBC2. Ligated cDNA was amplified by four rounds of PCR with nested alpha and beta constant-region primers and SP2. Ligation attached a single-stranded oligonucleotide with a 12-nucleotide UMI and the SP2 primer to the cDNA 3' end. MiXCR was run by TCRdb on the UMI-ligation and nested PCR reads, yielding one entry per CDR3 protein. Here the sample spans 130,000 or so distinct CDR3 sequences, 36% being singletons. In germline, CDR1 is KGHSH, CDR2 LQKENI. The CDR3 covers 15 residues. With 4 bases removed from V and 3 bases from J, the gap between germline ends came to 13 bases. Cells stained for CD3, CD4, CD8, CD45RA, CD27 and viability were sorted into four CD45RA/CD27 subsets.

The sample taken for sequencing was central memory CD4+ T cells from blood. The TCR was taken from a human donor in good health. The rearrangement joins TRBV18 to TRBJ1-5, with a possible D match to TRBD1 (5 bases). Here the CDR3 DNA reads TGTGCCAGCTCACAACCAGGGACCCCCAATCAGCCCCAGCATTTT. Translated, it gives CASSQPGTPNQPQHF.